This TCR beta chain was sequenced for a study of CD8 T cells in Susac syndrome. RNA totalling about 0.45 to 1 ug underwent reverse transcription with random hexamers. It was immunoSEQ multiplex PCR that amplified TCR beta CDR3 across 54 Vbeta and 13 Jbeta. TCRdb re-called the immunoSEQ multiplex PCR reads through MiXCR, storing one row per CDR3 protein. The sample holds around 170,000 distinct CDR3 sequences, 92% seen once. This CDR3 spans 13 amino acids. V was clipped by 4 bases and J by 4 bases, with 11 bases between them. The V gene's germline CDR1 is KGHSH and CDR2 LQKENI. This clonotype was sampled from a human donor in good health. The chain uses TRBV18 and TRBJ2-7; D is undetermined. The sample comprised CD4+ T cells from PBMCs. CDR3: CASSQGLGYEQYF. CDR3 nucleotides: TGTGCCAGCTCACAAGGGTTAGGATACGAGCAGTACTTC. Complete variable domain (other parts from reference TRBV18 and TRBJ2-7): NAGVMQNPRHLVRRRGQEARLRCSPMKGHSHVYWYRQLPEEGLKFMVYLQKENIIDESGMPKERFSAEFPKEGPSILRIQQVVRGDSAAYFCASSQGLGYEQYFGPGTRLTVT.